What follows are 18 T cell receptor beta chains derived from one specimen sequenced in a study of post-analysis software for immune sequencing data. Prepared libraries of TCR beta cDNA carried unique molecular identifiers. TCRdb ran MiXCR on the PCR reads and lists one entry per CDR3 protein. The profile covers about 160,000 distinct CDR3 sequences, with under 40% appearing a single time and 28% taken by the ten largest. Here the sequenced sample was blood, taken after autologous hematopoietic stem cell transplantation. These TCRs come from a girl aged 5-17 years with multiple sclerosis.

The chain links TRBV6-1 to TRBJ2-5; a weak D match, TRBD2 (6 bases). V dropped 2 bases and J dropped 7 bases, with 14 bases sitting between them. CDR1 MNHNS and CDR2 SASEGT come from the germline V gene. This CDR3 is built from 14 residues. The CDR3 protein is CASSETLARWTQYF. The CDR3 coding sequence is TGTGCCAGCAGTGAAACTCTAGCGCGGTGGACCCAGTACTTC.

The V call is TRBV28, the J call TRBJ2-7, with D perhaps matching TRBD2 (6 bases). CDR3 length: 17 amino acids. The germline gives CDR1 MDHEN, CDR2 SYDVKM. The ends were cut back, 4 bases at V and 1 base at J, with 20 bases in the middle. CDR3 nucleotide sequence: TGTGCCAGCAGTTCCCCACGGGCCCCGGGGGTGTCCTACGAGCAGTACTTC. It yields the protein CASSSPRAPGVSYEQYF.

The rearrangement uses TRBV10-2 and TRBJ2-4, with 10 bases lining up with TRBD2. The V gene's germline CDR1 is WSHSY and CDR2 SAAADI. The CDR3 length is 14 residues. With V trimmed by 6 bases and J by 13 bases, 12 bases remained unmatched. CDR3 region: CASREKREGKEQYF. The CDR3 DNA reads as TGCGCCAGCAGGGAGAAGCGGGAGGGCAAGGAGCAGTACTTC.

The gene calls are TRBV28 and TRBJ2-2; a weak D match, TRBD1 (5 bases). Trimming left V 7 bases short and J 6 bases short, with 21 bases between. Germline values: CDR1 MDHEN, CDR2 SYDVKM. This CDR3 contains 16 residues. CDR3 nucleotide sequence: TGTGCCAGCACCCTAATCAGGGCACCTATGTCCGGGGAGCTGTTTTTT. It translates to CASTLIRAPMSGELFF.

This clonotype was seen only a few times. The J gene is TRBJ2-1, the V gene TRBV6-2 or TRBV6-3, with TRBD1 identical over 9 bases. This CDR3 is 18 amino acids long. Germline V gives CDR1 MNHEY, CDR2 SVGEGT. Unmatched junction bases numbered 19, after V lost 1 base and J lost 12 bases. The CDR3 DNA reads as TGTGCCAGCAGTTACTTCAACAAAACGGGACAGGGTGTCGATCGGCAGTTCTTC. It specifies CASSYFNKTGQGVDRQFF.

V and J are TRBV7-2 and TRBJ2-3; the D call may be TRBD1 or TRBD2 (5 bases each). Between the trimmed V and J ends, which lost 4 bases and 10 bases, there was a span of 18 bases. This CDR3 has 14 residues. The V gene's germline CDR1 is SGHTA and CDR2 FQGNSA. The CDR3: CASSSGGGRVAQYF. CDR3 DNA: TGTGCCAGCAGCTCCGGTGGGGGTCGCGTGGCGCAGTATTTT.

The genes are TRBV7-2 and TRBJ2-1; tentatively, D is TRBD1 (6 bases). The CDR3 contains 15 residues. Trimming took 3 bases from V and 0 from J, leaving 9 bases between them. The germline gives CDR1 SGHTA, CDR2 FQGNSA. This CDR3 reads CASSFTGSSYNEQFF. The CDR3 region has the DNA TGTGCCAGCAGCTTCACAGGGAGCTCCTACAATGAGCAGTTCTTC.

This clonotype showed up just a few times. The rearrangement uses TRBV9 and TRBJ1-2; 7 positions match TRBD1. Germline assignment: CDR1 SGDLS and CDR2 YYNGEE. The ends lost 3 bases at V and 5 bases at J; junction bases unmatched: 10. The CDR3 contains 15 residues. The CDR3 nucleotides are TGTGCCAGCAGCGCGAGGGACAGTCCCCTATATGGCTACACCTTC. Translating it yields CASSARDSPLYGYTF. Full variable domain (outside the CDR3, taken from reference TRBV9 and TRBJ1-2): DSGVTQTPKHLITATGQRVTLRCSPRSGDLSVYWYQQSLDQGLQFLIQYYNGEERAKGNILERFSAQQFPDLHSELNLSSLELGDSALYFCASSARDSPLYGYTFGSGTRLTVV.

The V and J genes are TRBV20-1 and TRBJ1-6; TRBD1 might be the D (5 bases). Germline assignment: CDR1 DFQATT and CDR2 SNEGSKA (reference sequence). CDR3 length equals 13 residues. Trimming shortened V by 3 bases and J by 12 bases, and 15 bases separated the two germline ends. CDR3 bases: TGCAGTGCTAGGACTTCGCAGGGCTTACCCCTCCACTTT. It encodes CSARTSQGLPLHF.

The sample holds many counts of this clonotype. The rearrangement uses TRBV7-6 and TRBJ2-7; no firm D call. Germline CDR1 SGHVS, CDR2 FNYEAQ. This CDR3 comprises 13 residues. Trimming cost V 2 bases and J 2 bases, with 7 bases left between them. The CDR3 here is CASSLQDPYEQYF. The CDR3 DNA sequence: TGTGCCAGCAGCTTACAGGATCCCTACGAGCAGTACTTC.

CDR3 in amino acids: CASSTSGWDQPQHF. The CDR3 bases are TGTGCCAGCAGCACAAGCGGGTGGGACCAGCCCCAGCATTTT. This chain uses TRBV7-6 with TRBJ1-5, with a tentative D call TRBD1 (5 bases). The CDR3 is 14 amino acids. The germline V gene has CDR1 SGHVS and CDR2 FNYEAQ. Trimming stripped 5 bases from V and 7 bases from J, with 15 bases between. The full variable domain, its missing parts supplied by reference TRBV7-6 and TRBJ1-5, is GAGVSQSPRYKVTKRGQDVALRCDPISGHVSLYWYRQALGQGPEFLTYFNYEAQQDKSGLPNDRFSAERPEGSISTLTIQRTEQRDSAMYRCASSTSGWDQPQHFGDGTRLSIL.

This clonotype appeared many times. The V call is TRBV10-2, the J call TRBJ1-1; D gene unclear. CDR1 WSHSY and CDR2 SAAADI come from the germline V gene. The CDR3 is 15 residues long. V lost 2 bases, J lost 0 bases, and 10 bases lay in between. CDR3 DNA sequence: TGCGCCAGCAGTGAGCTGAGATCCATGAACACTGAAGCTTTCTTT. Amino acids: CASSELRSMNTEAFF.

V is TRBV20-1 and J is TRBJ2-3; D gene ambiguous. CDR1 and CDR2 (germline): DFQATT, SNEGSKA (reference sequence). This CDR3 spans 13 amino acids. The V end lost 0 bases, the J end lost 2 bases, and 6 bases lay between the germline ends. CDR3 sequence (DNA): TGCAGTGCTAGAGATGTCATCACAGATACGCAGTATTTT. Translating gives CSARDVITDTQYF.

This clonotype was observed a handful of times. The CDR3 sequence is CASSPRTSGSNEQFF. As DNA, the CDR3 is TGTGCCAGCAGCCCTAGGACTAGCGGGAGCAATGAGCAGTTCTTC. The rearrangement joins TRBV4-2 to TRBJ2-1, with 13 bases aligning to TRBD2. The CDR3 has 15 amino acids. Germline-derived CDR1 and CDR2 are LGHNA and YNFKEQ. Trimming at V came to 4 bases and at J to 6 bases, leaving 3 bases not matched to a gene.

The CDR3 nucleotides are TGTGCCAGCAGGGGTGACAGGGGTAACTATGGCTACACCTTC. It codes for CASRGDRGNYGYTF. The chain has TRBV2 and TRBJ1-2, with TRBD1 matching 8 bases. This CDR3 comprises 14 residues. Trimming removed 6 bases from V and 1 base from J; junction bases left unmatched: 4. Looked up from germline, CDR1 is SNHLY and CDR2 is FYNNEI. The whole variable domain, remainder taken from reference TRBV2 and TRBJ1-2, is EPEVTQTPSHQVTQMGQEVILRCVPISNHLYFYWYRQILGQKVEFLVSFYNNEISEKSEIFDDQFSVERPDGSNFTLKIRSTKLEDSAMYFCASRGDRGNYGYTFGSGTRLTVV.

As concerns this clonotype: Its ends do not fully match the called genes, so a read error is possible. The chain has TRBV12-5 and TRBJ1-4; D unresolved. The germline CDR1 and CDR2 sequences are LGHNT and FRNRAP. This CDR3 is 12 amino acids long. This CDR3 reads CASAKADEQLFF. Written as DNA, the CDR3 is TGTGCTAGTGCCAAGGCGGATGAACAACTGTTTTTT.

The rearrangement uses TRBV28 and TRBJ2-1, with D maybe TRBD1 (5 bases). Looked up from germline, CDR1 is MDHEN and CDR2 is SYDVKM. The CDR3 has 15 residues. Trimming shortened V by 8 bases and J by 4 bases, and 18 bases separated the two germline ends. This CDR3 reads CASSTSGQRYNEQFF. The CDR3, as DNA: TGTGCCAGCTCTACCTCAGGGCAGAGGTACAATGAGCAGTTCTTC. Supplemented by reference TRBV28 and TRBJ2-1, the full variable domain reads DVKVTQSSRYLVKRTGEKVFLECVQDMDHENMFWYRQDPGLGLRLIYFSYDVKMKEKGDIPEGYSVSREKKERFSLILESASTNQTSMYLCASSTSGQRYNEQFFGPGTRLTVL.

This chain uses TRBV6-2 or TRBV6-3 with TRBJ2-7, with D possibly matching TRBD2 (6 bases). Germline-derived CDR1 and CDR2 are MNHEY and SVGEGT. V lost 9 bases and J lost 5, with 14 bases in between. The CDR3 contains 12 residues. The CDR3 DNA follows: TGTGCCAGTTCGCGGCGGGAAGACGAGCAGTACTTC. Protein product: CASSRREDEQYF.